These 12 T cell receptor beta chains originate from one sample sequenced in a study of coeliac disease. Sequenced by immunoSEQ multiplex PCR; TCRdb stores in-frame clones only, minus some. The repertoire holds approximately 4,000 clones, with about three fifths as singletons. Specimen: lymphocytes from the gut lamina propria. These receptors came from a man aged 70-80 years without celiac disease.

The CDR3 region is CASSVQGSPNSPLHF. In DNA form, the CDR3 reads TGTGCCAGCAGTGTGCAGGGGTCACCCAATTCACCCCTCCACTTT. This chain uses TRBV6-1 with TRBJ1-6; TRBD1 might be the D (6 bases). Germline V gene sequence: CDR1 MNHNS, CDR2 SASEGT. V shed 4 bases and J shed 7 bases, with 14 bases lying between them. The CDR3 covers 15 residues.

This chain joins TRBV28 and TRBJ2-5; 10 nucleotides agree with TRBD1. The CDR3 runs 17 residues. After removal of 5 bases from V and 6 bases from J, the junction contained 15 bases not matched to a gene. Germline assignment: CDR1 MDHEN and CDR2 SYDVKM. The DNA of the CDR3 is TGTGCCAGCAGTCCTGACAGGGGGCCGCTCGTAGAAAAGACCCAGTACTTC. Protein: CASSPDRGPLVEKTQYF.

This clone turned up a few times. V gene TRBV19 combines with J gene TRBJ2-7; the D gene is possibly TRBD1 (6 bases). The CDR3 covers 12 residues. Trimming removed 8 bases at V and 3 bases at J, with 11 bases between. Germline-derived CDR1 and CDR2 are LNHDA and SQIVND (reference sequence). DNA for the CDR3: TGTGCCAGTTCAGACAGGTTCTACGAGCAGTACTTC. Encoded protein: CASSDRFYEQYF.

The chain has TRBV7-2 and TRBJ2-1; 12 bases agree with TRBD1. Trimming cost V 5 bases and J 10 bases; bases outside gene matches: 9. In germline, CDR1 is SGHTA, CDR2 FQGNSA. The CDR3 totals 15 residues. CDR3 loop: CASSLAGQGAGEQFF. The CDR3 nucleotides read TGTGCCAGCAGCCTTGCGGGACAGGGGGCGGGCGAGCAGTTCTTC.

In its sample, this clone was seen once. This chain links TRBV7-9 with TRBJ2-1, with unresolved D. Germline CDR1 SEHNR, CDR2 FQNEAQ (reference sequence). V was cut by 5 bases and J by 0 bases, with 11 bases left in between. There are 15 residues in the CDR3. The CDR3 DNA sequence: TGTGCCAGCAGCCCCGGGTGGAGCTCCTACAATGAGCAGTTCTTC. It codes for CASSPGWSSYNEQFF.

The rearrangement links TRBV10-2 to TRBJ1-2, with D maybe TRBD1 (5 bases). The germline V gene has CDR1 WSHSY and CDR2 SAAADI. This CDR3 has 13 amino acids. V dropped 4 bases and J dropped 7 bases, with 13 bases sitting between them. This CDR3 is CASSAGYSSGYTF. The CDR3 DNA sequence: TGCGCCAGCAGTGCAGGGTACAGCTCTGGCTACACCTTC.

CDR3 residues: CASSNTGEANYGYTF. In DNA, the CDR3 is TGTGCCAGCAGCAATACAGGGGAAGCTAACTATGGCTACACCTTC. The rearrangement joins TRBV7-9 to TRBJ1-2; 7 nucleotides match TRBD1. Germline V gene data show CDR1 as SEHNR and CDR2 as FQNEAQ (reference sequence). Trimming removed 5 bases from V and 0 bases from J; junction bases left unmatched: 6. The CDR3 is made up of 15 amino acids.

This clone was picked up a small number of times. The chain couples TRBV16 to TRBJ1-3, with D unclear. The V gene's germline CDR1 is KGHSY and CDR2 FQNENV. Trimming cost V 1 base and J 4 bases, with 5 bases left between them. This CDR3 has 13 amino acids. The DNA for the CDR3 is TGTGCCAGCAGCCAATTCTTCGGAAACACCATATATTTT. As protein: CASSQFFGNTIYF. The whole variable domain, filled in from reference TRBV16 and TRBJ1-3, reads GEEVAQTPKHLVRGEGQKAKLYCAPIKGHSYVFWYQQVLKNEFKFLISFQNENVFDETGMPKERFSAKCLPNSPCSLEIQATKLEDSAVYFCASSQFFGNTIYFGEGSWLTVV.

This sequence joins TRBV28 and TRBJ2-3, with D possibly TRBD1 on 6 matching bases. With 4 bases removed from V and 2 bases from J, the gap between germline ends came to 10 bases. Per germline, CDR1 MDHEN and CDR2 SYDVKM. The CDR3 contains 14 residues. The CDR3 spells CASSYGQHTDTQYF. The CDR3 DNA reads TGTGCCAGCAGTTACGGACAGCACACAGATACGCAGTATTTT.

This clone was found a few times. The genes are TRBV4-1 and TRBJ1-5, with TRBD1 as a possible D gene (6 bases). The germline CDR1 and CDR2 sequences are MGHRA and YSYEKL. Trimming took off 1 base at V and 4 bases at J, with 11 bases between the two ends. This CDR3 contains 15 residues. CDR3 residues: CASSQGTATNQPQHF. The CDR3 nucleotides are TGCGCCAGCAGCCAAGGGACAGCCACAAATCAGCCCCAGCATTTT.

This clone was picked up a small number of times. The rearrangement uses TRBV6-6 and TRBJ2-1, with 7 positions matching TRBD1. This CDR3 has 13 residues. Trimming cost V 6 bases and J 10 bases; bases outside gene matches: 9. CDR1 and CDR2 (germline): MNHNY, SVGAGI (reference sequence). CDR3 loop: CASSITGEREQFF. Here the CDR3 DNA reads TGTGCCAGCAGCATTACAGGGGAAAGGGAGCAGTTCTTC.

V and J are TRBV28 and TRBJ2-3; maybe TRBD1 (7 bases). Germline V gives CDR1 MDHEN, CDR2 SYDVKM. This CDR3 is built from 11 residues. Trimming stripped 5 bases from V and 8 bases from J, with 8 bases between. The DNA for the CDR3 is TGTGCCAGCAGTCAGGGGGGTACGCAGTATTTT. This encodes CASSQGGTQYF.